The 11 T cell receptor beta chains below come from one sample, sequenced in a study of T cells in Graves' hyperthyroidism and ophthalmopathy. RNA transcripts served as the template for amplifying TCR beta CDR3 regions. The HTBI primer set served for first-round RT-PCR of the TCR CDR3. TCRdb called the multiplex PCR reads again in MiXCR, with one record for every CDR3 protein. The sample contains hundreds of thousands of distinct CDR3 sequences, approximately 14% of which appear only once. The material sequenced was blood. The source is a woman aged 25 to 39 with Graves' hyperthyroidism that later progressed to Graves' ophthalmopathy.

This clonotype has ten or more counts. The rearrangement joins TRBV9 to TRBJ2-5; D is perhaps TRBD2 (6 bases). Looked up from germline, CDR1 is SGDLS and CDR2 is YYNGEE. This CDR3 spans 14 amino acids. The V end lost 0 bases, the J end lost 5 bases, and 11 bases lay between the germline ends. The CDR3 DNA follows: TGTGCCAGCAGCGTAGAAGGGGAGGTGGAGACCCAGTACTTC. Amino acid sequence: CASSVEGEVETQYF.

This clonotype was recorded at least ten times. In DNA form, the CDR3 reads TGCAGTGCTAGAGTATTCCGCGACAACACTGAAGCTTTCTTT. This codes for CSARVFRDNTEAFF. The V call is TRBV20-1, the J call TRBJ1-1, with no clear D. This CDR3 has 14 residues. Germline V gene sequence: CDR1 DFQATT, CDR2 SNEGSKA (reference sequence). V lost 1 base and J lost 2, with 11 bases in between.

The chain recombines TRBV19 with TRBJ2-7, with D perhaps assigned TRBD1 or TRBD2 (5 bases each). This CDR3 contains 15 residues. CDR1 is LNHDA, CDR2 SQIVND, per germline (reference sequence). V dropped 8 bases and J dropped 2 bases, with 19 bases sitting between them. The CDR3 loop reads CASSPRDGYTYEQYF. Written as DNA, the CDR3 is TGTGCCAGTTCTCCCCGGGACGGATACACCTACGAGCAGTACTTC.

Many counts were recorded for this clonotype. The chain combines TRBV27 with TRBJ1-1, with D possibly being TRBD1 (5 bases). The CDR3 is 13 residues long. Germline V CDR1 and CDR2: MNHEY, SMNVEV (reference sequence). Trimming shortened V by 0 bases and J by 7 bases, and 9 bases separated the two germline ends. The CDR3 bases are TGTGCCAGCAGTTTATCCTCCGGGGGTGAAGCTTTCTTT. Amino acids: CASSLSSGGEAFF.

This clonotype was counted many times. The V gene is TRBV29-1, the J gene TRBJ1-3, with D maybe TRBD1 (6 bases). The CDR3 covers 15 residues. CDR1 is SQVTM, CDR2 ANQGSEA, per germline. Trimming left V 6 bases short and J 0 bases short, with 15 bases between. The CDR3 DNA reads as TGCAGCGTCCACAAGGGGGGACGCTCTGGAAACACCATATATTTT. Translating it yields CSVHKGGRSGNTIYF.

In this sample, this clonotype turned up many times. A much larger clone sits a single nucleotide away, making a read error possible. The CDR3 DNA follows: TGTGCCAGCAGTCCGATACAGGGTAGAATCTATGGCGACACCTTC. Its translation: CASSPIQGRIYGDTF. J is TRBJ1-2 and V is TRBV2; a possible D gene is TRBD1 (6 bases). The V gene's germline CDR1 is SNHLY and CDR2 FYNNEI. The CDR3 spans 15 residues.

This clonotype was observed once. A read error may be the cause here, since a much bigger clone is one base away. This rearrangement joins TRBV5-1 to TRBJ2-7, with D tentatively TRBD1 (6 bases). The CDR3 totals 13 residues. Germline assignment: CDR1 SGHRS and CDR2 YFSETQ. The CDR3: CAGSWFRDNEQYF. Here the CDR3 DNA reads TGCGCCGGCAGTTGGTTCAGGGACAACGAGCAGTACTTC. Drawing the rest from reference TRBV5-1 and TRBJ2-7, the complete variable domain is KAGVTQTPRYLIKTRGQQVTLSCSPISGHRSVSWYQQTPGQGLQFLFEYFSETQRNKGNFPGRFSGRQFSNSRSEMNVSTLELGDSALYLCAGSWFRDNEQYFGPGTRLTVT.

The chain is built from TRBV6-7 and TRBJ2-6; D remains unclear. TRBV6-7 qualifies as an ORF whose function is uncertain. Between the trimmed V and J ends, which lost 6 bases and 0 bases, there was a span of 12 bases. There are 16 residues in the CDR3. The chain's CDR3 is CASRRTVNSGANVLTF. The CDR3 DNA is TGTGCCAGCAGACGGACGGTGAACTCTGGGGCCAACGTCCTGACTTTC.

At least ten counts were recorded for this clonotype. The chain links TRBV6-1 to TRBJ1-1; maybe TRBD1 (5 bases). This CDR3 has 18 residues. The germline V gene has CDR1 MNHNS and CDR2 SASEGT. V shed 5 bases and J shed 2 bases, with 24 bases lying between them. The DNA of the CDR3 is TGTGCCAGCAGTCCGATCGGGCAGGGAATGTTGGGCAACACTGAAGCTTTCTTT. It codes for CASSPIGQGMLGNTEAFF.

With regard to this clonotype: This may be a read error, as it is one base from a much larger clone. The chain links TRBV12-3 or TRBV12-4 to TRBJ2-5; D possibly matches TRBD1 or TRBD2 (5 bases each). The CDR3 spans 13 residues. CDR3 DNA sequence: TGTGCCAGCAGAGGGACCGTGCTGGAGACCCAGTGCTTC. It encodes CASRGTVLETQCF.

This clonotype was found many times. CDR3 region: CASIPDRSNTEAFF. CDR3 in DNA: TGTGCCAGTATCCCCGACAGGTCGAACACTGAAGCTTTCTTT. This chain links TRBV19 with TRBJ1-1, with a weak D call TRBD1 (6 bases). V was shortened by 7 bases and J by 1 base, with 13 bases between the two germline ends. Germline V gene data show CDR1 as LNHDA and CDR2 as SQIVND (reference sequence). The CDR3 spans 14 residues. Full variable domain (missing parts from reference TRBV19 and TRBJ1-1): DGGITQSPKYLFRKEGQNVTLSCEQNLNHDAMYWYRQDPGQGLRLIYYSQIVNDFQKGDIAEGYSVSREKKESFPLTVTSAQKNPTAFYLCASIPDRSNTEAFFGQGTRLTVV.